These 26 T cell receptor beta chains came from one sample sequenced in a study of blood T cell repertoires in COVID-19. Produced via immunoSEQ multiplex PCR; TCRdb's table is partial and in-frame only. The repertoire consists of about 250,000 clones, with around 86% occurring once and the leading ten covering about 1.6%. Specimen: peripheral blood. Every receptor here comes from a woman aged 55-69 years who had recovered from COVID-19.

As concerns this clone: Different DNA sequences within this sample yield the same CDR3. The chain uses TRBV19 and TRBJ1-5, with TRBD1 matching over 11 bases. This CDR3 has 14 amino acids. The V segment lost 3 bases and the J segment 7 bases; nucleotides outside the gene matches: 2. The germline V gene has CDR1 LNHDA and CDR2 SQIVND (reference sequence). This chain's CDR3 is CASSIRDRGQPQHF. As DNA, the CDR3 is TGTGCCAGTAGTATTCGGGACAGGGGGCAGCCCCAGCATTTT.

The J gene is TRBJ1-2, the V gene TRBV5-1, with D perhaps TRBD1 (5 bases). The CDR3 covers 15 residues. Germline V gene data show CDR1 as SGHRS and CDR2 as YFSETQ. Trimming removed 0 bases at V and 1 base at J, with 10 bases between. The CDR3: CASSLGGRINYGYTF. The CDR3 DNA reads TGCGCCAGCAGCTTGGGGGGCAGAATTAACTATGGCTACACCTTC.

CDR3 protein: CASSLIFGTGVSSTEAFF. The CDR3 DNA is TGTGCCAGCAGTTTAATTTTCGGAACAGGGGTTTCTAGCACTGAAGCTTTCTTT. V gene TRBV27 combines with J gene TRBJ1-1; 7 nucleotides agree with TRBD1. V shed 2 bases, J shed 4 bases, and the junction held 16 bases outside the gene matches. Germline V gives CDR1 MNHEY, CDR2 SMNVEV (reference sequence). This CDR3 comprises 18 residues.

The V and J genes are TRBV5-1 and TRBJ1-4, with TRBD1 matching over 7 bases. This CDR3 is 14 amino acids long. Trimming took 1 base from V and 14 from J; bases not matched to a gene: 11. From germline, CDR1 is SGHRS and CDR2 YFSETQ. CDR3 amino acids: CASSLSPTGTALFF. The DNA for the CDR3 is TGCGCCAGCAGCTTGTCCCCTACCGGGACAGCGCTGTTTTTT.

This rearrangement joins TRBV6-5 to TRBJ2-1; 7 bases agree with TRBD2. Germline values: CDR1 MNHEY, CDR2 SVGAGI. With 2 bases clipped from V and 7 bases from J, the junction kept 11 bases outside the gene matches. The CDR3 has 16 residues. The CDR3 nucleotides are TGTGCCAGCAGTTACACCTGGACTAGGTCCGTGAATGAGCAGTTCTTC. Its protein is CASSYTWTRSVNEQFF.

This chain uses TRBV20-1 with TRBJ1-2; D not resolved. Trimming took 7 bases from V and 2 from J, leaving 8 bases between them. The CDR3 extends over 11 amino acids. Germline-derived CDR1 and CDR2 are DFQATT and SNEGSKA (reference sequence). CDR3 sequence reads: CSGLENYGYTF. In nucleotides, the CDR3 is TGCAGTGGTTTGGAGAACTATGGCTACACCTTC.

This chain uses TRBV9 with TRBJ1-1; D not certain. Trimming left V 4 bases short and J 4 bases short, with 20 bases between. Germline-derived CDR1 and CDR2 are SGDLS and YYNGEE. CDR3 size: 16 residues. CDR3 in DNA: TGTGCCAGCAGCACACTCAAGGGAGGCGGAACCACTGAAGCTTTCTTT. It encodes CASSTLKGGGTTEAFF.

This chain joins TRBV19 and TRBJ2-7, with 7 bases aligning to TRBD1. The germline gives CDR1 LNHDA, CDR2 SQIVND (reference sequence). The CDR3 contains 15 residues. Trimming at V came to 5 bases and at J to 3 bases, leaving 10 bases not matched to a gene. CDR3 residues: CASSLLGGTGYEQYF. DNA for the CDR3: TGTGCCAGTAGTCTCTTAGGGGGCACAGGCTACGAGCAGTACTTC.

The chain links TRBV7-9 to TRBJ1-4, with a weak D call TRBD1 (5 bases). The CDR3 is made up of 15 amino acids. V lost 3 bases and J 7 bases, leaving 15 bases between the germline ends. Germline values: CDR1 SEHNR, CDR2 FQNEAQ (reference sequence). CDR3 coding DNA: TGTGCCAGCAGCTTGGGAGGGGTGATAAGTGAAAAACTGTTTTTT. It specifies CASSLGGVISEKLFF.

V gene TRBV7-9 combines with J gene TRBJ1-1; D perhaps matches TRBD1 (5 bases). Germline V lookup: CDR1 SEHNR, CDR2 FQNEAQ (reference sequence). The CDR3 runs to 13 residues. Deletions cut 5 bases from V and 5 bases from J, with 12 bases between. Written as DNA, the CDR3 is TGTGCCAGCAGCCTCGATCAGGGAACTGAAGCTTTCTTT. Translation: CASSLDQGTEAFF.

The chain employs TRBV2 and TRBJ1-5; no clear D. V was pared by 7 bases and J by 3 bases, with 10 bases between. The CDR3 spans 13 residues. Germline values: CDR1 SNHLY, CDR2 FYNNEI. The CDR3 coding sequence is TGTGCCAGCACCACACAAGACAATCAGCCCCAGCATTTT. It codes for CASTTQDNQPQHF.

The DNA of the CDR3 is TGTGCCAGCAGTACTATAGCGGGGCAAGAGACCCAGTACTTC. Its protein product is CASSTIAGQETQYF. The chain has TRBV9 and TRBJ2-5; 8 bases fit TRBD2. Trimming at V came to 5 bases and at J to 2 bases, leaving 5 bases not matched to a gene. The CDR3 contains 14 residues. The germline gives CDR1 SGDLS, CDR2 YYNGEE.

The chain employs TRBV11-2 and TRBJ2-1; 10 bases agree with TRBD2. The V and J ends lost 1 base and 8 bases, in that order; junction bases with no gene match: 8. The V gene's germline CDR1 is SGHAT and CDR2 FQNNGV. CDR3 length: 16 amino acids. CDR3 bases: TGTGCCAGCAGCTTAGGTATCAGCGGGGGGGCGGATGAGCAGTTCTTC. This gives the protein CASSLGISGGADEQFF. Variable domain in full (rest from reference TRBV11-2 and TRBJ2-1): EAGVAQSPRYKIIEKRQSVAFWCNPISGHATLYWYQQILGQGPKLLIQFQNNGVVDDSQLPKDRFSAERLKGVDSTLKIQPAKLEDSAVYLCASSLGISGGADEQFFGPGTRLTVL.

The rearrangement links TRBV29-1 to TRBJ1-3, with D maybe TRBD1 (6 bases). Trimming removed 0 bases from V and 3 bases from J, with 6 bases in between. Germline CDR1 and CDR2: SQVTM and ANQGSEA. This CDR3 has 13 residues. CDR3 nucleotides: TGCAGCGTTGAAGAAGGGGGTGGAAACACCATATATTTT. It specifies CSVEEGGGNTIYF.

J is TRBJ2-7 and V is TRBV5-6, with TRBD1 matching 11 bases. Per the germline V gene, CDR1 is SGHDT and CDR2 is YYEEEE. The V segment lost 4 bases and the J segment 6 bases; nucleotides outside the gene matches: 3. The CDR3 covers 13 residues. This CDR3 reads CASSADRGLEQYF. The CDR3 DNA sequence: TGTGCCAGCAGCGCGGACAGGGGGCTCGAGCAGTACTTC.

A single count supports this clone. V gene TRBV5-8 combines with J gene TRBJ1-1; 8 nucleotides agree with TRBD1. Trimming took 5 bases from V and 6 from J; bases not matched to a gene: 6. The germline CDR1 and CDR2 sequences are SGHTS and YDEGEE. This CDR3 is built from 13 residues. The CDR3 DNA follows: TGTGCCAGCAGTTGGGACAGGAGCTCTGAAGCTTTCTTT. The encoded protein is CASSWDRSSEAFF.

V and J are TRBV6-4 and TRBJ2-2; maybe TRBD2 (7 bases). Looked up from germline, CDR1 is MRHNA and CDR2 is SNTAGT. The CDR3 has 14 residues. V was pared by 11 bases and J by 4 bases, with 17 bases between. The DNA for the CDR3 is TGTGCCCGAAGGGGGGGGCGCGTCACCGGGGAGCTGTTTTTT. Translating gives CARRGGRVTGELFF.

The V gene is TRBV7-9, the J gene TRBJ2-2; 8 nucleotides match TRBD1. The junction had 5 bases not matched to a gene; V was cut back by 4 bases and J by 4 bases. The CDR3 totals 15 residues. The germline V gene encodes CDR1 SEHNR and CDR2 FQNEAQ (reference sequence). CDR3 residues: CASSSDRVLTGELFF. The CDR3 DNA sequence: TGTGCCAGCAGCTCGGACAGGGTGCTCACCGGGGAGCTGTTTTTT.

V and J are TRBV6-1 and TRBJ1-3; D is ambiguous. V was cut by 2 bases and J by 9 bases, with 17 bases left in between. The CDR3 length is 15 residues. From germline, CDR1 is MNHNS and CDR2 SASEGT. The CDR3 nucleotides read TGTGCCAGCAGTGAATCTGGCCGGGGAAGAAGCACCATATATTTT. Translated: CASSESGRGRSTIYF.

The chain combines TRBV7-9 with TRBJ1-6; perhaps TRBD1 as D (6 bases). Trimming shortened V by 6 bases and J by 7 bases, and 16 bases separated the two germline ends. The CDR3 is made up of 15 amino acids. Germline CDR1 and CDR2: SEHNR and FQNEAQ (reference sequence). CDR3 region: CASSFSDRENSPLHF. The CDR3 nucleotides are TGTGCCAGCAGTTTCTCGGACAGAGAAAATTCACCCCTCCACTTT. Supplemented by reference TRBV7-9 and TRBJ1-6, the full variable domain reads DTGVSQNPRHKITKRGQNVTFRCDPISEHNRLYWYRQTLGQGPEFLTYFQNEAQLEKSRLLSDRFSAERPKGSFSTLEIQRTEQGDSAMYLCASSFSDRENSPLHFGNGTRLTVT.

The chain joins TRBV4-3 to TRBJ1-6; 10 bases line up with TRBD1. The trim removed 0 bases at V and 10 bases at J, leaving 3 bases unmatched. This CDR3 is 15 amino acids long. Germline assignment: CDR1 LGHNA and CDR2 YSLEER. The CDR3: CASSQDGTGVSPLHF. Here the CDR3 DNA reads TGCGCCAGCAGCCAAGATGGGACAGGGGTCTCACCCCTCCACTTT.

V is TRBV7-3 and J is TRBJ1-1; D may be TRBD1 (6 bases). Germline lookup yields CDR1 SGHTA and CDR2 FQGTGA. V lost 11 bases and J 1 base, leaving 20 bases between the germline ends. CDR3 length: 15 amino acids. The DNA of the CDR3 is TGTGCCGGATGGACAGCTCCCGGAGGGAACACTGAAGCTTTCTTT. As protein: CAGWTAPGGNTEAFF.

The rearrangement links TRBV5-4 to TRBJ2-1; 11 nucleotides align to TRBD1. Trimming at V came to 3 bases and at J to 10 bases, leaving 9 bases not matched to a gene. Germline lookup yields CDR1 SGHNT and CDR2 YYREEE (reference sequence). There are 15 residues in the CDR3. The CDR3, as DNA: TGTGCCAGCAGCTCCAGGACAGGGGGCGGACGCGAGCAGTTCTTC. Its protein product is CASSSRTGGGREQFF.

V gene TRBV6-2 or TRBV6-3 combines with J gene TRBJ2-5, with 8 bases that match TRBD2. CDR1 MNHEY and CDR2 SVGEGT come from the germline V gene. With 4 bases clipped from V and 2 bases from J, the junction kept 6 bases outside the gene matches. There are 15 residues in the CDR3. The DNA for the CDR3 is TGTGCCAGCAGTTCGGGAGGGGGGGCACAAGAGACCCAGTACTTC. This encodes CASSSGGGAQETQYF.

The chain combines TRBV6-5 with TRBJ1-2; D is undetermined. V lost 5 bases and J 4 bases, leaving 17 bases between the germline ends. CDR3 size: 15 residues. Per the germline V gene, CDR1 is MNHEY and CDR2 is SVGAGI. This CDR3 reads CASSTLPEGPYGYTF. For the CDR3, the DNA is TGTGCCAGCAGTACCCTCCCAGAGGGCCCCTATGGCTACACCTTC.

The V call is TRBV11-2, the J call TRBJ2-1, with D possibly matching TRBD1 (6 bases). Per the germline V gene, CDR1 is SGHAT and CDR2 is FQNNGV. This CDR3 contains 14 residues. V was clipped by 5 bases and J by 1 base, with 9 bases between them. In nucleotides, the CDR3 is TGTGCCAGCAGCCGAGGACAGTCCTACAATGAGCAGTTCTTC. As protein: CASSRGQSYNEQFF. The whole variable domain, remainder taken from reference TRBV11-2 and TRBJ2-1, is EAGVAQSPRYKIIEKRQSVAFWCNPISGHATLYWYQQILGQGPKLLIQFQNNGVVDDSQLPKDRFSAERLKGVDSTLKIQPAKLEDSAVYLCASSRGQSYNEQFFGPGTRLTVL.